A selection of T cell receptor beta chains follows, all from one sample in a study of radiation and T cells in renal cell carcinoma. The table came from immunoSEQ multiplex PCR; TCRdb's copy has only in-frame clones and leaves some out. The sample contains more than 9,500 clones, about 65% of which appear only once. The starting material was tumor tissue, obtained from a patient whose treatment was nephrectomy without radiotherapy. These receptor sequences come from an elderly woman with renal cell carcinoma. The CDR3 runs from the conserved cysteine through the conserved F or W. The D gene is left open where the match is weak. Clone size, where shown, is once, few, many, or a class for clones that have expanded.

clone_size,v_call,d_call,j_call,cdr3_nt,cdr3_aa
.,TRBV18,.,TRBJ1-6,TGTGCCAGCTCACCCCGCGTTCCAGGGATGCTCAAAAATTCACCCCTCCACTTT,CASSPRVPGMLKNSPLHF
.,TRBV4-1,TRBD1,TRBJ1-4,TGCGCCAGCAGCCCTGGGCAGGGGGCTGAGGAAAAACTGTTTTTT,CASSPGQGAEEKLFF
once,TRBV10-3,TRBD1,TRBJ1-2,TGTGCCATCAGTGAAACGGGACAGGGGATCGGCTACACCTTC,CAISETGQGIGYTF
.,TRBV9,TRBD1,TRBJ1-1,TGTGCCAGCAGCGCTACAGGGGGCAACGCTGAAGCTTTCTTT,CASSATGGNAEAFF
.,TRBV28,.,TRBJ1-2,TGTGCCAGCAGTTTGACAGAGGATGGCTACACCTTC,CASSLTEDGYTF
.,TRBV5-1,TRBD2,TRBJ2-3,TGCGCCAGCAGCTCCTCACTAGCGGGGTCAACAGATACGCAGTATTTT,CASSSSLAGSTDTQYF
once,TRBV6-5,TRBD1,TRBJ1-2,TGTGCCAGCAGTTACGGGTCGGGACAGAGCTATGGCTACACCTTC,CASSYGSGQSYGYTF
.,TRBV7-9,TRBD2,TRBJ2-3,TGTGCCAGCAGTTCTAGCGGGGGGGGCACAGATACGCAGTATTTT,CASSSSGGGTDTQYF
few,TRBV4-3,.,TRBJ1-5,TGCGCCAGCAGCCAAGATCGGGGTCAGCCCCAGCATTTT,CASSQDRGQPQHF
once,TRBV5-1,TRBD1,TRBJ2-3,TGCGCCAGCAGCGCTGGACAGGACACAGATACGCAGTATTTT,CASSAGQDTDTQYF
.,TRBV6-5,.,TRBJ2-2,TGTGCCAGCAGACCCCCAAGGGACACCGGGGAGCTGTTTTTT,CASRPPRDTGELFF
.,TRBV10-3,.,TRBJ1-5,TGTGCCATCAGTCCCTCGGTCGTGAGAAATCAGCCCCAGCATTTT,CAISPSVVRNQPQHF
few,TRBV2,TRBD1,TRBJ1-1,TGTGCCAGCCGCGGACAGGGGGCGCGAACTGAAGCTTTCTTT,CASRGQGARTEAFF
.,TRBV2,TRBD2,TRBJ2-6,TGTGCCAGCAGTCTAGCGGGGCGCCCCTCTGGGGCCAACGTCCTGACTTTC,CASSLAGRPSGANVLTF
few,TRBV5-8,.,TRBJ1-2,TGTGCCAGCCGTACTGCAGGAGACTATGGCTACACCTTC,CASRTAGDYGYTF
.,TRBV6-5,.,TRBJ2-5,TGTGCCAGCAGTTACGGGGTAGTGGAGACCCAGTACTTC,CASSYGVVETQYF
.,TRBV6-5,.,TRBJ1-1,TGTGCCAGCCTAATGGTGGGGACTGAAGCTTTCTTT,CASLMVGTEAFF
once,TRBV7-9,.,TRBJ1-5,TGTGCCAGCAGCTTCAGCAATCAGCCCCAGCATTTT,CASSFSNQPQHF